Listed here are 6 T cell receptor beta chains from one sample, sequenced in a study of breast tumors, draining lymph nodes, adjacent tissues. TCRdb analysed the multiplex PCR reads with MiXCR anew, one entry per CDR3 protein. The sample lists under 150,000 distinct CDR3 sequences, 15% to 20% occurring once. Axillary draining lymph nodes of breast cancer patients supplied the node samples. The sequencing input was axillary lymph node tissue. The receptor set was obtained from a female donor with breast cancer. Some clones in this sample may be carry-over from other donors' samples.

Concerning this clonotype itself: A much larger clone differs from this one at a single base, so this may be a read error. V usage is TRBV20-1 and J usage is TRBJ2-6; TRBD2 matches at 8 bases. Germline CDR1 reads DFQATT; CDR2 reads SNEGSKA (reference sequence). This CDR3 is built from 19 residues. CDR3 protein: CSADSLNRGGSSGANALTF. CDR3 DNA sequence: TGCAGTGCAGACTCTCTAAATCGGGGGGGCTCCTCTGGGGCCAACGCCCTGACTTTC.

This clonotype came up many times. The CDR3 DNA follows: TGTGCCAGCAGTGAAGGGGACGGGATTTCAGATACGCAGTATTTT. It specifies CASSEGDGISDTQYF. V gene TRBV2 combines with J gene TRBJ2-3, with D perhaps matching TRBD1 or TRBD2 (5 bases each). Trimming took 1 base from V and 4 from J, leaving 12 bases between them. This CDR3 is 15 amino acids long. Looked up from germline, CDR1 is SNHLY and CDR2 is FYNNEI.

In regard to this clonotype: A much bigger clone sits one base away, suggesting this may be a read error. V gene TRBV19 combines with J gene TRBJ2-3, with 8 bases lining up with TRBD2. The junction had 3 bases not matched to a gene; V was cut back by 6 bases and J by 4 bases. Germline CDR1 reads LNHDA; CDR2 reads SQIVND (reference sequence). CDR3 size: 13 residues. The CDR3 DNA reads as TGTGCCAGTAGGGCAGCGGGAGCAGATACGCAGTATTTT. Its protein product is CASRAAGADTQYF.

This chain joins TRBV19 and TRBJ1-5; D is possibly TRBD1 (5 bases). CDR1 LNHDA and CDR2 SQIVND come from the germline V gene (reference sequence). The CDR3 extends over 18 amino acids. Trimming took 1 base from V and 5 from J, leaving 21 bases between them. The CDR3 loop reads CASSIVGTSVGGDQPQHF. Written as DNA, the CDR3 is TGTGCCAGTAGTATAGTCGGGACGAGTGTAGGCGGGGATCAGCCCCAGCATTTT.

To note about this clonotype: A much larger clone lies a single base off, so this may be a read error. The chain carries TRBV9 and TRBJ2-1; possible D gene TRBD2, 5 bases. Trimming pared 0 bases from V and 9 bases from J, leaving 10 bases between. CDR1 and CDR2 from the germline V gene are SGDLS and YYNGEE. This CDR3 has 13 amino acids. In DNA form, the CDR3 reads TGTGCCAGCAGCGTAGGGGAGAGGCCTGAGCAGTTCTTC. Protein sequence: CASSVGERPEQFF.

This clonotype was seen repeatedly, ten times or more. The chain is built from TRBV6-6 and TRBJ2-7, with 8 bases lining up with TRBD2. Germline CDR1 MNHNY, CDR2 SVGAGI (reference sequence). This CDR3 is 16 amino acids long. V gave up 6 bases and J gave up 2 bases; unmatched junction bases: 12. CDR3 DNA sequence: TGTGCCAGCAGCACTAGCGGTTCCCGTGGGGCCTACGAGCAGTACTTC. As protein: CASSTSGSRGAYEQYF.